Listed below are T cell receptor beta chains from one sample, sequenced in a study of T cell responses to AZD1222 COVID-19 vaccine. The repertoire was sequenced with immunoSEQ multiplex PCR; TCRdb's copy has only in-frame clones and lacks some. Of fewer than 120,000 clones in the sample, around 92% were seen once. Source: peripheral blood, taken on day 0 of AZD1222 vaccination. The receptors shown here come from an adult in good health. Each CDR3 is given with its conserved first and last residue. The order of the fields is V gene, J gene, clone size, D gene, CDR3 DNA, CDR3 protein. A D gene is named only where the DNA matches it firmly. Not every row has a clone size; where given, it reads once, few, many or a size class.

v_gene: TRBV10-3; j_gene: TRBJ1-1; abundance: .; d_gene: .; CDR3nt: TGTGCCATCAGTGAGCTCGGCCCCTCGAACACTGAAGCTTTCTTT; CDR3aa: CAISELGPSNTEAFF
v_gene: TRBV19; j_gene: TRBJ1-5; abundance: .; d_gene: .; CDR3nt: TGTGCCAGCTTACTTCAGGGAGGTCAGCCCCAGCATTTT; CDR3aa: CASLLQGGQPQHF
v_gene: TRBV10-3; j_gene: TRBJ1-2; abundance: .; d_gene: .; CDR3nt: TGTGCCATCAGTGGTGGGGGCAGGCTTTATGGCTACACCTTC; CDR3aa: CAISGGGRLYGYTF
v_gene: TRBV7-9; j_gene: TRBJ1-2; abundance: .; d_gene: .; CDR3nt: TGTGCCAGCAGCTCTTCCCGGGGCGAAGGGGCTGGCTACACCTTC; CDR3aa: CASSSSRGEGAGYTF
v_gene: TRBV5-1; j_gene: TRBJ1-6; abundance: .; d_gene: TRBD1; CDR3nt: TGCGCCAGCAGCTTATCAGGGACAGGCCGCTCACCCCTCCACTTT; CDR3aa: CASSLSGTGRSPLHF
v_gene: TRBV7-9; j_gene: TRBJ1-2; abundance: .; d_gene: TRBD1; CDR3nt: TGTGCCAGCAGCTTTCAGGGGGGCTATGGCTACACCTTC; CDR3aa: CASSFQGGYGYTF
v_gene: TRBV18; j_gene: TRBJ2-7; abundance: .; d_gene: TRBD1; CDR3nt: TGTGCCAGCTCACGCGACAGGGGGCAAGTCTACGAGCAGTACTTC; CDR3aa: CASSRDRGQVYEQYF
v_gene: TRBV4-1; j_gene: TRBJ1-6; abundance: .; d_gene: TRBD1; CDR3nt: TGCGCCAGCAGCCAAGGATTGATAAAGACAGGGTTTCGTTCACCCCTCCACTTT; CDR3aa: CASSQGLIKTGFRSPLHF
v_gene: TRBV3-1/TRBV3-2; j_gene: TRBJ1-4; abundance: .; d_gene: .; CDR3nt: TGTGCCAGCAGCCAAGACTTCTCAACTAATGAAAAACTGTTTTTT; CDR3aa: CASSQDFSTNEKLFF
v_gene: TRBV5-4; j_gene: TRBJ2-7; abundance: once; d_gene: TRBD1; CDR3nt: TGTGCCAGCAGCCCGCCGGGACAGAGCTCCTACGAGCAGTACTTC; CDR3aa: CASSPPGQSSYEQYF
v_gene: TRBV19; j_gene: TRBJ1-6; abundance: .; d_gene: TRBD1; CDR3nt: TGTGCCAGTATTGGAGGGGGCCGTCATTCACCCCTCCACTTT; CDR3aa: CASIGGGRHSPLHF
v_gene: TRBV6-5; j_gene: TRBJ1-5; abundance: .; d_gene: .; CDR3nt: TGTGCCAGCAGCCATGGGCAGCCCCAGCATTTT; CDR3aa: CASSHGQPQHF
v_gene: TRBV19; j_gene: TRBJ1-2; abundance: few; d_gene: TRBD1; CDR3nt: TGTGCCAGCAGACATACAGGGGGGGGCTATGGCTACACCTTC; CDR3aa: CASRHTGGGYGYTF
v_gene: TRBV6-5; j_gene: TRBJ2-7; abundance: .; d_gene: .; CDR3nt: TGTGCCAGCACCGAGGGGGGGCGCTACGAGCAGTACTTC; CDR3aa: CASTEGGRYEQYF
v_gene: TRBV9; j_gene: TRBJ2-2; abundance: .; d_gene: .; CDR3nt: TGTGCCAGCAGCGTAGCACCCCCGGGGACCGGGGAGCTGTTTTTT; CDR3aa: CASSVAPPGTGELFF
v_gene: TRBV5-1; j_gene: TRBJ1-2; abundance: .; d_gene: TRBD1; CDR3nt: TGCGCCAGCAGCCCCCGGACAGGGGCAAGGCGCGACTATGGCTACACCTTC; CDR3aa: CASSPRTGARRDYGYTF
v_gene: TRBV10-3; j_gene: TRBJ1-4; abundance: once; d_gene: .; CDR3nt: TGTGCCACCGGATCGAGGACAGTTGATGAAAAACTGTTTTTT; CDR3aa: CATGSRTVDEKLFF
v_gene: TRBV5-1; j_gene: TRBJ2-2; abundance: .; d_gene: .; CDR3nt: TGCGCCAGCAGCTTGGGGGGACAGAACACCGGGGAGCTGTTTTTT; CDR3aa: CASSLGGQNTGELFF
v_gene: TRBV6-5; j_gene: TRBJ1-2; abundance: .; d_gene: TRBD1; CDR3nt: TGTGCCAGCAGGGACAGGCTTTGGGGCTACACCTTC; CDR3aa: CASRDRLWGYTF
v_gene: TRBV5-1; j_gene: TRBJ2-2; abundance: .; d_gene: .; CDR3nt: TGCGCCAGCAGCCCGACCCAGGGTGGGGCCGGGGAGCTGTTTTTT; CDR3aa: CASSPTQGGAGELFF
v_gene: TRBV14; j_gene: TRBJ1-5; abundance: .; d_gene: .; CDR3nt: TGTGCCAGCTCCCACGGAGGGAGCGGCAATCAGCCCCAGCATTTT; CDR3aa: CASSHGGSGNQPQHF
v_gene: TRBV4-2; j_gene: TRBJ2-5; abundance: .; d_gene: .; CDR3nt: TGTGCCAGCAGCTCCCTTGACCCCGGAGAGACCCAGTACTTC; CDR3aa: CASSSLDPGETQYF
v_gene: TRBV5-8; j_gene: TRBJ2-3; abundance: .; d_gene: TRBD2; CDR3nt: TGTGCCAGCAGGCTCGCCGCTAGCGGGGGCACAGATACGCAGTATTTT; CDR3aa: CASRLAASGGTDTQYF
v_gene: TRBV18; j_gene: TRBJ1-3; abundance: .; d_gene: TRBD1; CDR3nt: TGTGCCAGCTCATCTGGACAGGGGTATGGAAACACCATATATTTT; CDR3aa: CASSSGQGYGNTIYF
v_gene: TRBV19; j_gene: TRBJ2-3; abundance: .; d_gene: .; CDR3nt: TGTGCCAGTAGTAGCGGGGTGAAGCGGTATACGCAGTATTTT; CDR3aa: CASSSGVKRYTQYF
v_gene: TRBV11-2; j_gene: TRBJ1-1; abundance: few; d_gene: .; CDR3nt: TGTGCCAGCAGCTTACAAGGGGGTTACACTGAAGCTTTCTTT; CDR3aa: CASSLQGGYTEAFF
v_gene: TRBV5-1; j_gene: TRBJ2-5; abundance: .; d_gene: TRBD1; CDR3nt: TGCGCCAGCAGCTGGGACAGGGCAGAGACCCAGTACTTC; CDR3aa: CASSWDRAETQYF
v_gene: TRBV25-1; j_gene: TRBJ2-3; abundance: once; d_gene: .; CDR3nt: TGTGCCAGCAGCCCGGGATACAGCTTCACAGATACGCAGTATTTT; CDR3aa: CASSPGYSFTDTQYF
v_gene: TRBV18; j_gene: TRBJ1-1; abundance: once; d_gene: TRBD1; CDR3nt: TGTGCCAGCTCACCACCGCGGGGACAGGGGCGCTGGGGGGGGACTGAAGCTTTCTTT; CDR3aa: CASSPPRGQGRWGGTEAFF
v_gene: TRBV6-6; j_gene: TRBJ1-3; abundance: once; d_gene: .; CDR3nt: TGTGCCAGCCTTACTCGGTTCCCTGGAAACACCATATATTTT; CDR3aa: CASLTRFPGNTIYF
v_gene: TRBV4-2; j_gene: TRBJ2-3; abundance: .; d_gene: .; CDR3nt: TGTGCCAGCAGCCAGAGCGGTGCTAGCACAGATACGCAGTATTTT; CDR3aa: CASSQSGASTDTQYF
v_gene: TRBV5-5; j_gene: TRBJ2-5; abundance: .; d_gene: .; CDR3nt: TGTGCCAGCAGCTTGGCAGTAGGGCCAGAGACCCAGTACTTC; CDR3aa: CASSLAVGPETQYF
v_gene: TRBV7-8; j_gene: TRBJ1-3; abundance: .; d_gene: .; CDR3nt: TGTGCCAGCAGCTTAGGAAGGGGGATAACGTCTGGAAACACCATATATTTT; CDR3aa: CASSLGRGITSGNTIYF
v_gene: TRBV19; j_gene: TRBJ2-6; abundance: .; d_gene: .; CDR3nt: TGTGCCAGTAGTATCCGGCAGGGGGGGATCTCTGGGGCCAACGTCCTGACTTTC; CDR3aa: CASSIRQGGISGANVLTF
v_gene: TRBV10-2; j_gene: TRBJ1-1; abundance: .; d_gene: TRBD1; CDR3nt: TGCGCCAGCAGTGGGTCTCGAAGACAGGGAGGGATGAACACTGAAGCTTTCTTT; CDR3aa: CASSGSRRQGGMNTEAFF
v_gene: TRBV15; j_gene: TRBJ1-2; abundance: .; d_gene: .; CDR3nt: TGTGCCACCAGCAGTAGAGGCAGGACTAACTATGGCTACACCTTC; CDR3aa: CATSSRGRTNYGYTF
v_gene: TRBV6-5; j_gene: TRBJ2-6; abundance: .; d_gene: .; CDR3nt: TGTGCCAGCAGTTTTTCGCGACGGGGGGCCAACGTCCTGACTTTC; CDR3aa: CASSFSRRGANVLTF
v_gene: TRBV12-3/TRBV12-4; j_gene: TRBJ1-3; abundance: .; d_gene: .; CDR3nt: TGTGCCAGCAGTTTATCCTCTGGAAACACCATATATTTT; CDR3aa: CASSLSSGNTIYF
v_gene: TRBV27; j_gene: TRBJ1-2; abundance: .; d_gene: .; CDR3nt: TGTGCCAGCAGTTTATCGGCCACTAACTATGGCTACACCTTC; CDR3aa: CASSLSATNYGYTF
v_gene: TRBV24-1; j_gene: TRBJ2-3; abundance: .; d_gene: TRBD2; CDR3nt: TGTGCCACCAGTGAGCCGTCCAGCGGGGGGACAGATACGCAGTATTTT; CDR3aa: CATSEPSSGGTDTQYF
v_gene: TRBV4-1; j_gene: TRBJ1-2; abundance: .; d_gene: TRBD1; CDR3nt: TGCGCCAGCAGCCAGGGCACTGGACAGGACCTCTATGGCTACACCTTC; CDR3aa: CASSQGTGQDLYGYTF
v_gene: TRBV7-9; j_gene: TRBJ1-2; abundance: .; d_gene: .; CDR3nt: TGTGCCAGCAGCTTAGAAGGCAGCCCTTATAACTATGGCTACACCTTC; CDR3aa: CASSLEGSPYNYGYTF
v_gene: TRBV28; j_gene: TRBJ2-3; abundance: .; d_gene: .; CDR3nt: TGTGCCAGCAGTGCCTCGGGTCTGGGGGATACGCAGTATTTT; CDR3aa: CASSASGLGDTQYF
v_gene: TRBV4-1; j_gene: TRBJ2-7; abundance: .; d_gene: .; CDR3nt: TGCGCCAGCAGCCAGGGAGTCCCCTCCTACGAGCAGTACTTC; CDR3aa: CASSQGVPSYEQYF
v_gene: TRBV24-1; j_gene: TRBJ1-2; abundance: .; d_gene: .; CDR3nt: TGTGCCACCAGTGATAGGGCCGGTCGTGGCTACACCTTC; CDR3aa: CATSDRAGRGYTF
v_gene: TRBV14; j_gene: TRBJ1-1; abundance: .; d_gene: .; CDR3nt: TGTGCCAGCAGCAGCGGACAGCTGAAGAACACTGAAGCTTTCTTT; CDR3aa: CASSSGQLKNTEAFF
v_gene: TRBV27; j_gene: TRBJ2-3; abundance: .; d_gene: .; CDR3nt: TGTGCCAGCAGTTTCCTTAGCACAGATACGCAGTATTTT; CDR3aa: CASSFLSTDTQYF
v_gene: TRBV19; j_gene: TRBJ1-6; abundance: .; d_gene: .; CDR3nt: TGTGCCAGTAGTATTCTCGCGAATTCACCCCTCCACTTT; CDR3aa: CASSILANSPLHF
v_gene: TRBV30; j_gene: TRBJ1-5; abundance: once; d_gene: .; CDR3nt: TGTGCCTGGTTAAAAACTAGCAATCAGCCCCAGCATTTT; CDR3aa: CAWLKTSNQPQHF
v_gene: TRBV2; j_gene: TRBJ2-7; abundance: .; d_gene: .; CDR3nt: TGTGCCAGCAGTGGCGACAGGATCCGCGAGCAGTACTTC; CDR3aa: CASSGDRIREQYF
v_gene: TRBV28; j_gene: TRBJ2-1; abundance: .; d_gene: TRBD2; CDR3nt: TGTGCCAGCTGGACTAGCGGTTACAATGAGCAGTTCTTC; CDR3aa: CASWTSGYNEQFF
v_gene: TRBV19; j_gene: TRBJ1-1; abundance: .; d_gene: .; CDR3nt: TGTGCCAGTTCATGGGGAGGGAGCACTGAAGCTTTCTTT; CDR3aa: CASSWGGSTEAFF
v_gene: TRBV3-1/TRBV3-2; j_gene: TRBJ2-5; abundance: .; d_gene: TRBD2; CDR3nt: TGTGCCAGCAGCCTCGCTAGCGGGGCAAAAGAGACCCAGTACTTC; CDR3aa: CASSLASGAKETQYF
v_gene: TRBV28; j_gene: TRBJ1-2; abundance: .; d_gene: .; CDR3nt: TGTGCCAGCAGTTTCGGACCGCGGAGGAGGGCTAACTATGGCTACACCTTC; CDR3aa: CASSFGPRRRANYGYTF
v_gene: TRBV9; j_gene: TRBJ2-1; abundance: once; d_gene: TRBD2; CDR3nt: TGTGCCAGCAGCGTATTTAGCGGGGGGTCGTCTTCTTTTATCGGCTCCTACAATGAGCAGTTCTTC; CDR3aa: CASSVFSGGSSSFIGSYNEQFF